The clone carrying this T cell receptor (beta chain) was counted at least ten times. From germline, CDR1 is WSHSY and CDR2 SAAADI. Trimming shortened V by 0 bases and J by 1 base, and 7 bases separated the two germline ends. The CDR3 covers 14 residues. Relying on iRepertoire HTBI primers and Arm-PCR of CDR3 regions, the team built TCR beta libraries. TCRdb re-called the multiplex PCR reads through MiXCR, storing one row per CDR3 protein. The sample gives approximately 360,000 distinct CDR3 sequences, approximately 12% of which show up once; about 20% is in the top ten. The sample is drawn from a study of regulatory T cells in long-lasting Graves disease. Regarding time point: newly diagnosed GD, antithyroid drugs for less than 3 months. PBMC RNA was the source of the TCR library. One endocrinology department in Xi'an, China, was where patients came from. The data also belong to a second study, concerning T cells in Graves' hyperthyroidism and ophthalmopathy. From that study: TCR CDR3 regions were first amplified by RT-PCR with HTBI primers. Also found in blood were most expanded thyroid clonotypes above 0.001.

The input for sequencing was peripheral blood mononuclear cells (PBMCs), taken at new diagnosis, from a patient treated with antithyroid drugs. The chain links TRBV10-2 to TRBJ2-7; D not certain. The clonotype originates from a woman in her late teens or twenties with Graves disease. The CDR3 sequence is CASSESDASYEQYV. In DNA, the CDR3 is TGCGCCAGCAGTGAGTCTGACGCGTCCTACGAGCAGTACGTC.